This entry lists 12 T cell receptor beta chains sequenced from one sample in a study of blood T cell repertoires in COVID-19. This table comes from immunoSEQ multiplex PCR, and its TCRdb copy is limited to in-frame clones, with some not included. Altogether approximately 240,000 clones are present, approximately 80% being singletons, with the ten largest covering 4%. Sequencing was performed on peripheral blood. The receptors stem from a middle-aged woman with active or convalescent COVID-19.

The J gene is TRBJ2-5, the V gene TRBV6-5; D is unclear. The CDR3 contains 11 residues. Looked up from germline, CDR1 is MNHEY and CDR2 is SVGAGI. V lost 6 bases and J lost 5, with 7 bases in between. CDR3 nucleotide sequence: TGTGCCAGCAGGGAGACGGAGACCCAGTACTTC. Translation gives CASRETETQYF.

V is TRBV4-1 and J is TRBJ1-2; TRBD1 is a possible D gene (5 bases). The V gene lost 4 bases and the J gene lost 7 bases, with 16 bases spanning the gap. Looked up from germline, CDR1 is MGHRA and CDR2 is YSYEKL. The CDR3 has 14 amino acids. The CDR3 is CASSLETALPGYTF. CDR3 in DNA: TGCGCCAGCAGCCTCGAGACAGCATTACCTGGCTACACCTTC.

This clone showed up just a few times. The chain has TRBV7-3 and TRBJ1-1; D is unclear. V lost 1 base to trimming and J lost 1 base, with 7 bases between them. From germline, CDR1 is SGHTA and CDR2 FQGTGA. This CDR3 is 14 amino acids long. The chain's CDR3 is CASSLNPGNTEAFF. CDR3 in DNA: TGTGCCAGCAGCTTAAACCCGGGGAACACTGAAGCTTTCTTT.

The V call is TRBV3-1 (or the pseudogene TRBV3-2), the J call TRBJ2-1; D remains unclear. Germline assignment: CDR1 LGHDT and CDR2 YNNKEL (reference sequence). Trimming shortened V by 4 bases and J by 8 bases, and 9 bases separated the two germline ends. This CDR3 has 12 amino acids. The CDR3 DNA reads as TGTGCCAGCAGCCCTCAAGAGGATGAGCAGTTCTTC. As protein: CASSPQEDEQFF.

The chain recombines TRBV6-5 with TRBJ2-2; D may be TRBD2 (5 bases). Germline lookup yields CDR1 MNHEY and CDR2 SVGAGI. The CDR3 runs 14 residues. V lost 8 bases and J 2 bases, leaving 12 bases between the germline ends. CDR3 loop: CASSEDLNTGELFF. In nucleotides, the CDR3 is TGTGCCAGCTCGGAGGATCTCAACACCGGGGAGCTGTTTTTT.

The chain recombines TRBV10-3 with TRBJ2-1; 14 nucleotides align to TRBD2. Germline CDR1 and CDR2: ENHRY and SYGVKD. This CDR3 has 23 residues. V lost 5 bases to trimming and J lost 1 base; unmatched junction nucleotides: 22. The CDR3 DNA is TGTGCCATCAGTTCAGCCCGCGGAACAGGACAAAGGACTAGCGGGGGGTCCTACAATGAGCAGTTCTTC. This sequence encodes CAISSARGTGQRTSGGSYNEQFF.

V is TRBV7-8 and J is TRBJ2-5; 7 positions match TRBD1. V was clipped by 6 bases and J by 5 bases; unmatched bases: 9. The CDR3 totals 14 residues. Germline values: CDR1 SGHVS, CDR2 FQNEAQ. The CDR3 coding sequence is TGTGCCAGCAGTCTTCGACAGGGAACCGAGACCCAGTACTTC. As protein: CASSLRQGTETQYF.

This clone was found once. The chain uses TRBV10-3 and TRBJ1-5, with TRBD1 as a possible D gene (5 bases). Deletions cut 11 bases from V and 3 bases from J, with 20 bases between. The CDR3 loop spans 15 amino acids. CDR1 is ENHRY and CDR2 is SYGVKD in the germline V gene. Here the CDR3 DNA reads TGTGCCCATCAGGGCAGCCTACCTTCCAATCAGCCCCAGCATTTT. Its translation: CAHQGSLPSNQPQHF.

The chain carries TRBV19 and TRBJ2-7, with D tentatively TRBD1 (6 bases). The CDR3 extends over 13 amino acids. The germline V gene encodes CDR1 LNHDA and CDR2 SQIVND (reference sequence). Trimming shortened V by 2 bases and J by 4 bases, and 9 bases separated the two germline ends. CDR3 residues: CASSILQGYEQYF. CDR3 nucleotides: TGTGCCAGTAGTATATTACAGGGTTACGAGCAGTACTTC.

This clone showed up just a few times. The chain employs TRBV30 and TRBJ1-2; 7 nucleotides agree with TRBD1. Trimming removed 0 bases from V and 4 bases from J; junction bases left unmatched: 2. The CDR3 has 13 amino acids. The germline CDR1 and CDR2 sequences are GTSNPN and SVGIG (reference sequence). The CDR3 loop is CAWSVQGSYGYTF. The CDR3 DNA reads as TGTGCCTGGAGTGTACAGGGGTCCTATGGCTACACCTTC.

The V call is TRBV5-1, the J call TRBJ1-1, with 7 bases fitting TRBD1. CDR1 and CDR2 (germline): SGHRS, YFSETQ. This CDR3 has 15 residues. Trimming at V came to 0 bases and at J to 4 bases, leaving 6 bases not matched to a gene. The CDR3 loop reads CASSLGQGRITEAFF. Here the CDR3 DNA reads TGCGCCAGCAGCTTGGGACAGGGACGGATCACTGAAGCTTTCTTT. The complete variable domain, with remaining parts taken from reference TRBV5-1 and TRBJ1-1, reads KAGVTQTPRYLIKTRGQQVTLSCSPISGHRSVSWYQQTPGQGLQFLFEYFSETQRNKGNFPGRFSGRQFSNSRSEMNVSTLELGDSALYLCASSLGQGRITEAFFGQGTRLTVV.

This chain connects TRBV4-2 to TRBJ2-1; 11 nucleotides agree with TRBD2. Trimming took 0 bases from V and 8 from J; bases not matched to a gene: 3. Germline values: CDR1 LGHNA, CDR2 YNFKEQ. The length of the CDR3 is 15 residues. The CDR3 reads CASSQELAGVDEQFF. The CDR3 coding sequence is TGTGCCAGCAGCCAAGAACTAGCGGGGGTCGATGAGCAGTTCTTC.